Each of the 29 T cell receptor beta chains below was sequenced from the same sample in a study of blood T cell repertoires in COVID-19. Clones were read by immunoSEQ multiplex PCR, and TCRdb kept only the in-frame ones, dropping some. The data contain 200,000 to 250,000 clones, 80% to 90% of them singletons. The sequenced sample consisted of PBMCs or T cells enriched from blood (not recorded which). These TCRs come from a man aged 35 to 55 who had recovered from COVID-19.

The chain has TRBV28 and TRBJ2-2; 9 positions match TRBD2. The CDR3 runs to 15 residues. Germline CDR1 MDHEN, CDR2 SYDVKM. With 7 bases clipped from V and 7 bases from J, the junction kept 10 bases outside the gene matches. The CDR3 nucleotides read TGTGCCAGCACCACGGGAAAGCGGGAGGACGGGGAGCTGTTTTTT. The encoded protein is CASTTGKREDGELFF.

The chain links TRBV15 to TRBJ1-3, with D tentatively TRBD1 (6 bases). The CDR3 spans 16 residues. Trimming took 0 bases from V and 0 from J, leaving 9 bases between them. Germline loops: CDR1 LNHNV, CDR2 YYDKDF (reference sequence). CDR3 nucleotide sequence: TGTGCCACCAGCAGAGATCAGACAGGCTCTGGAAACACCATATATTTT. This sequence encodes CATSRDQTGSGNTIYF.

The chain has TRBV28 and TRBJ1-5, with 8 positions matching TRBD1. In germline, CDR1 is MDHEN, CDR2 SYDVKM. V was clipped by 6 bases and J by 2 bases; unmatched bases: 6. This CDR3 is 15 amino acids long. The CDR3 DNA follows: TGTGCCAGCAGCGAACAGGGGGGCGGCAATCAGCCCCAGCATTTT. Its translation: CASSEQGGGNQPQHF.

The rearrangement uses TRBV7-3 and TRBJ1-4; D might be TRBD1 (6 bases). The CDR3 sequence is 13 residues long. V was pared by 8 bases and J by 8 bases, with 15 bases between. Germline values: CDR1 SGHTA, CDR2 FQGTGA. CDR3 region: CASQQGSGEKLFF. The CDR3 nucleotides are TGTGCCAGCCAACAGGGATCGGGGGAAAAACTGTTTTTT.

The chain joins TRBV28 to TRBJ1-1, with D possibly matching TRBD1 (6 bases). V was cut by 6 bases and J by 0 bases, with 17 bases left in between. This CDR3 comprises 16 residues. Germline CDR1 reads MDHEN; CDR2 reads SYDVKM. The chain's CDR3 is CASSFIGQSMNTEAFF. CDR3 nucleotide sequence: TGTGCCAGCAGCTTTATTGGACAGAGCATGAACACTGAAGCTTTCTTT. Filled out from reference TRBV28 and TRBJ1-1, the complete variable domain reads DVKVTQSSRYLVKRTGEKVFLECVQDMDHENMFWYRQDPGLGLRLIYFSYDVKMKEKGDIPEGYSVSREKKERFSLILESASTNQTSMYLCASSFIGQSMNTEAFFGQGTRLTVV.

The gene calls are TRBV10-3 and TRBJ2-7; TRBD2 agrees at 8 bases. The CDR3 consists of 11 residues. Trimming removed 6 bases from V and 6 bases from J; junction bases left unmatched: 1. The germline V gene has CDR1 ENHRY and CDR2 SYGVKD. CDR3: CAISLAGEQYF. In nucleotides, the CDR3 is TGTGCCATCAGCCTAGCGGGCGAGCAGTACTTC.

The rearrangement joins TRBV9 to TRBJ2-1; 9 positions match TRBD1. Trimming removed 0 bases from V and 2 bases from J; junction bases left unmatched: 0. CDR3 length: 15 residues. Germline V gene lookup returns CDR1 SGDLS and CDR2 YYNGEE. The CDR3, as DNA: TGTGCCAGCAGCGTAGGACAGGGGGCCTACAATGAGCAGTTCTTC. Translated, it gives CASSVGQGAYNEQFF. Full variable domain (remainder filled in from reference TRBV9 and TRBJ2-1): DSGVTQTPKHLITATGQRVTLRCSPRSGDLSVYWYQQSLDQGLQFLIQYYNGEERAKGNILERFSAQQFPDLHSELNLSSLELGDSALYFCASSVGQGAYNEQFFGPGTRLTVL.

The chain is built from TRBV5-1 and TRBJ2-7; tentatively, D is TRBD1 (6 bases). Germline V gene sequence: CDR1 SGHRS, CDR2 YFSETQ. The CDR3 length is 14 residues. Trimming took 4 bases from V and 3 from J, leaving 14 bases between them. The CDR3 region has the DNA TGCGCCAGCAGCACCCAGGGGCGCAGCTACGAGCAGTACTTC. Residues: CASSTQGRSYEQYF.

The CDR3 reads CASSPWTGELGTEAFF. The CDR3 DNA reads TGTGCCAGCAGCCCATGGACAGGGGAGTTGGGCACTGAAGCTTTCTTT. The chain employs TRBV5-6 and TRBJ1-1; TRBD1 aligns across 9 bases. The CDR3 is 16 residues long. Germline lookup yields CDR1 SGHDT and CDR2 YYEEEE. The V segment lost 4 bases and the J segment 4 bases; nucleotides outside the gene matches: 11.

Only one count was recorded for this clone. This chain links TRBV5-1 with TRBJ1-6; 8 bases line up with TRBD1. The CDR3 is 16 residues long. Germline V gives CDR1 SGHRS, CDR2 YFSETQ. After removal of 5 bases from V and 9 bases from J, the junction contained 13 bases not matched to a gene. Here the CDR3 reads CASSFAAGGRGSPLHF. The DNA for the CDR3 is TGCGCCAGCAGTTTCGCCGCAGGGGGCCGAGGTTCACCCCTCCACTTT.

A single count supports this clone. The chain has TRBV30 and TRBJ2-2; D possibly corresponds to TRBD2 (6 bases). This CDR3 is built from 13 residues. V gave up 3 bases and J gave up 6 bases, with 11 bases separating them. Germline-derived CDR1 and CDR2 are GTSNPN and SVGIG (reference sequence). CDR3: CAWSGGGAGELFF. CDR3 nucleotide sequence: TGTGCCTGGAGCGGGGGAGGAGCCGGGGAGCTGTTTTTT.

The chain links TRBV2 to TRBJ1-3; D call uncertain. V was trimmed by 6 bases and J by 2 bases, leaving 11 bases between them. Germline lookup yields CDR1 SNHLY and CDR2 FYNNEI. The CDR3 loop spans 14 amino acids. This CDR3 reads CASRISQAGNTIYF. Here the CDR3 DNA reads TGTGCCAGCAGGATCTCCCAGGCTGGAAACACCATATATTTT.

The CDR3 DNA follows: TGCGCCAGCAGCCAAGATCATTATGCGGGGGGAAATTCACCCCTCCACTTT. Protein product: CASSQDHYAGGNSPLHF. The chain uses TRBV4-1 and TRBJ1-6; the D gene is possibly TRBD1 (5 bases). This CDR3 has 17 amino acids. Looked up from germline, CDR1 is MGHRA and CDR2 is YSYEKL. Deletions cut 0 bases from V and 7 bases from J, with 16 bases between.

The CDR3: CASSLGDRSPRRENIQYF. In nucleotides, the CDR3 is TGTGCCAGCAGCTTAGGGGACAGGAGCCCCCGGAGAGAAAACATTCAGTACTTC. J is TRBJ2-4 and V is TRBV11-2, with 8 bases aligning to TRBD1. The CDR3 has 18 amino acids. Germline V gene sequence: CDR1 SGHAT, CDR2 FQNNGV. The V segment lost 1 base and the J segment 5 bases; nucleotides outside the gene matches: 13. Filled out from reference TRBV11-2 and TRBJ2-4, the complete variable domain reads EAGVAQSPRYKIIEKRQSVAFWCNPISGHATLYWYQQILGQGPKLLIQFQNNGVVDDSQLPKDRFSAERLKGVDSTLKIQPAKLEDSAVYLCASSLGDRSPRRENIQYFGAGTRLSVL.

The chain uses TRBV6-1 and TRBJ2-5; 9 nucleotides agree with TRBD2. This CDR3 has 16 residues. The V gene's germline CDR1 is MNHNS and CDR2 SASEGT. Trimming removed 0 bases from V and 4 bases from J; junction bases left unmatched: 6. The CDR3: CASSEAWRGGRETQYF. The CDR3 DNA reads TGTGCCAGCAGTGAAGCGTGGCGGGGGGGCCGAGAGACCCAGTACTTC.

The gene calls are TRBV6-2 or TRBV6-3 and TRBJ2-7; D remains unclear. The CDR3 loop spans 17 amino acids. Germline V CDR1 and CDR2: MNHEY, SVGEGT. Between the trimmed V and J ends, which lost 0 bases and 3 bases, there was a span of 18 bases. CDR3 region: CASSYSIRPTANYEQYF. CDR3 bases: TGTGCCAGCAGTTACTCGATCAGGCCCACCGCTAACTACGAGCAGTACTTC.

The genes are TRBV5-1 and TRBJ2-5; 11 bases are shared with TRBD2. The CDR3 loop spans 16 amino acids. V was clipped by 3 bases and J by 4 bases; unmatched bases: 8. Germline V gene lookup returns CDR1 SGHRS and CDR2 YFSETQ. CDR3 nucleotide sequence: TGCGCCAGCAGCTCTTTAGCGGGGGGGCCAGGAGAGACCCAGTACTTC. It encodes CASSSLAGGPGETQYF.

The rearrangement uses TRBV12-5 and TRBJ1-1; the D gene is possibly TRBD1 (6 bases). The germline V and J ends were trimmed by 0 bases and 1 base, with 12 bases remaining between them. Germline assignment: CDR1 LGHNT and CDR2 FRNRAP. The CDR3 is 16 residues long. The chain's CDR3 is CASGLVQGGENTEAFF. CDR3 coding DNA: TGTGCTAGTGGTTTGGTACAGGGTGGGGAGAACACTGAAGCTTTCTTT.

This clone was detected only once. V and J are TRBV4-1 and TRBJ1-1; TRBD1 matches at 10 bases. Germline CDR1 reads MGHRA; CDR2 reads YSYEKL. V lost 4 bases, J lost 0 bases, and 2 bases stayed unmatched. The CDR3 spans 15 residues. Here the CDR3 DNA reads TGCGCCAGCAGCCCGGGACAGGGGTTGAACACTGAAGCTTTCTTT. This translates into CASSPGQGLNTEAFF.

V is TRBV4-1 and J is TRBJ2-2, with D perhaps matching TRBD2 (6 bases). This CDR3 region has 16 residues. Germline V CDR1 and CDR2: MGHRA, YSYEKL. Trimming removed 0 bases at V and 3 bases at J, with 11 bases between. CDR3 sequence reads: CASSQERGLDTGELFF. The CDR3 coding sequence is TGCGCCAGCAGCCAAGAACGGGGACTGGACACCGGGGAGCTGTTTTTT.

The CDR3 loop is CASSPRQGPYGYTF. The DNA for the CDR3 is TGTGCCAGCTCACCTAGACAGGGCCCTTATGGCTACACCTTC. The V gene is TRBV18, the J gene TRBJ1-2; 7 bases fit TRBD1. The trim removed 3 bases at V and 5 bases at J, leaving 6 bases unmatched. From germline, CDR1 is KGHSH and CDR2 LQKENI. The CDR3 length is 14 residues.

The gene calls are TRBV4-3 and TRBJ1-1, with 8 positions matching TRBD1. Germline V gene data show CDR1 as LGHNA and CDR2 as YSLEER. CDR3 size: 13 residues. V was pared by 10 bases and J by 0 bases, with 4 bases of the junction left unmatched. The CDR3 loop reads CATGQGLNTEAFF. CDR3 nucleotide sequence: TGCGCCACCGGACAGGGACTGAACACTGAAGCTTTCTTT.

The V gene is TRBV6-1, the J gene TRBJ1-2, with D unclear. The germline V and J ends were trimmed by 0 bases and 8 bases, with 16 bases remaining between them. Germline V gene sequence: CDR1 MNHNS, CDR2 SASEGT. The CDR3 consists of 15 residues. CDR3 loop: CASSEARAGESGYTF. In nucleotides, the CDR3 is TGTGCCAGCAGTGAAGCGCGGGCAGGAGAGAGCGGCTACACCTTC.

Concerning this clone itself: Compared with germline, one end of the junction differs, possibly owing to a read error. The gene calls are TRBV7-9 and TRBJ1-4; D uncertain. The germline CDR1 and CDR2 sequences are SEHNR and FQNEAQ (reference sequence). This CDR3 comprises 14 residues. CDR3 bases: TGTGCCAGCACCTTAGGGCTGGCTGGCGAAAAACTGTTTTTT. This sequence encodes CASTLGLAGEKLFF.

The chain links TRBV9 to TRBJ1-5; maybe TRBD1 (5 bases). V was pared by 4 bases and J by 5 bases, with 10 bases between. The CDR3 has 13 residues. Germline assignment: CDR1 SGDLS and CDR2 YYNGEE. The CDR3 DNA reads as TGTGCCAGCAGCCTTGACAGTGATCAGCCCCAGCATTTT. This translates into CASSLDSDQPQHF.

CDR3 residues: CASSGETGNQPQHF. The CDR3 bases are TGTGCCAGCTCCGGAGAGACGGGCAATCAGCCCCAGCATTTT. The V call is TRBV18, the J call TRBJ1-5; the D is unclear. The V gene lost 6 bases and the J gene lost 2 bases, with 11 bases spanning the gap. This CDR3 has 14 amino acids. Looked up from germline, CDR1 is KGHSH and CDR2 is LQKENI.

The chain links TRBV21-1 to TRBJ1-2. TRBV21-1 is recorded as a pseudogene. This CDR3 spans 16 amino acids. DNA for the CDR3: TGTGCCAGCAGCAAAGGGGCGGGTCTGGCTCCTTATGGCTACACCTTC. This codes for CASSKGAGLAPYGYTF.

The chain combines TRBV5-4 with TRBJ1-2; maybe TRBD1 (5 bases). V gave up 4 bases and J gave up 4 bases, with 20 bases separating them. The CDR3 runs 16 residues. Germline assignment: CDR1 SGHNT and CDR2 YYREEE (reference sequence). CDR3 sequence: CASSGGDEGRFYGYTF. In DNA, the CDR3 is TGTGCCAGCAGCGGGGGGGATGAGGGAAGGTTCTATGGCTACACCTTC.

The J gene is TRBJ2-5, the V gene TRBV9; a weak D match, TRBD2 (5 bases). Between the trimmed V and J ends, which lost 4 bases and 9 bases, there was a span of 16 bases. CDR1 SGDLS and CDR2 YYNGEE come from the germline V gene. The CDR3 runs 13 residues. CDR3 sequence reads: CASSPQRTGAQYF. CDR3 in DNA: TGTGCCAGCAGCCCACAGCGGACTGGGGCCCAGTACTTC.